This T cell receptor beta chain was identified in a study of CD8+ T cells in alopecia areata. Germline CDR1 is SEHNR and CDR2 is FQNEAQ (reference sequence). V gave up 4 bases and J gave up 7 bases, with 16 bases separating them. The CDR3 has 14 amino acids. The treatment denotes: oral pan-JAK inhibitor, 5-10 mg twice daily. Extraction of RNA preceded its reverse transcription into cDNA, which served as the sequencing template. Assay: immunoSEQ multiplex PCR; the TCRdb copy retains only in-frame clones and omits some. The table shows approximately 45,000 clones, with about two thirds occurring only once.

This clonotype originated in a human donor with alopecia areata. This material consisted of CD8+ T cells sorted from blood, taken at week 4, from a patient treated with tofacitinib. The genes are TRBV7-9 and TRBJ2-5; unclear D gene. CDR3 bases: TGTGCCAGCAGCTCAGACACCGGCGGTCGGACCCAGTACTTC. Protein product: CASSSDTGGRTQYF.